Listed below are T cell receptor beta chains from one sample, sequenced in a study of shared clonotypes between healthy human individuals. Using immunoSEQ multiplex PCR, the repertoire was profiled, and TCRdb retains in-frame clones only, with some absent. The sample shows millions of clones, approximately 93% of them seen only once. Sequenced input: naive CD4+ T cells from PBMCs. The receptors stem from a man between 18 and 29 years old in good health. Some clones in this sample may be carry-over from other donors' samples. Both conserved end residues are trimmed from each CDR3. Each record gives: J gene, V gene, CDR3 protein.

>TRBJ2-7|TRBV28
ASRRRQGSRLYYEQY
>TRBJ2-7|TRBV18
ASSPDRVFYEQY
>TRBJ1-2|TRBV4-1
ASSQTGAYYGYT
>TRBJ2-3|TRBV29-1
SVVVQGGSDTQY
>TRBJ2-1|TRBV7-3
ASSSGLAVSNEQF
>TRBJ2-7|TRBV15
ATSREGQAYEQY
>TRBJ1-1|TRBV25-1
ASSMTGNTEAF
>TRBJ1-2|TRBV18
ASSPLLGENGYT
>TRBJ1-2|TRBV30
AWTPGTGAYGYT
>TRBJ2-3|TRBV28
ASSFRARRPTDTQY
>TRBJ2-6|TRBV5-1
ASSLGSSGANVLT
>TRBJ1-1|TRBV7-2
ASLKRGQMNTEAF
>TRBJ2-7|TRBV28
ASSYPRGYRESYEQY
>TRBJ1-6|TRBV28
ASRLANSPLH
>TRBJ1-1|TRBV2
ASRWTSANTEAF
>TRBJ1-4|TRBV18
ASSPRVLSTNEKLF